One T cell receptor beta chain is described in this entry. This record comes from a study of blood T cell repertoires in COVID-19. Across the whole study: Samples of COVID-19 (acute and convalescent) were obtained from the United States, Italy and Spain. PBMCs, B-cell-depleted T cells, or T cells provided the cDNA or gDNA that made up the material.

The germline CDR1 and CDR2 sequences are SQVTM and ANQGSEA. Trimming pared 4 bases from V and 5 bases from J, leaving 17 bases between. The CDR3 covers 14 residues. As originally analysed: Researchers report that nucleated cell counts were estimated from reference gene primer amplification. Produced via immunoSEQ multiplex PCR; TCRdb's table is partial and in-frame only. V, J and clone size are taken as reported in that table, and D and trimming were inferred from the DNA itself. The sample records over 75,000 clones, about 88% being singletons. The rearrangement joins TRBV29-1 to TRBJ1-1; maybe TRBD1 (6 bases). The sequence was collected from a woman at least 80 years old with active COVID-19. Material: peripheral blood. CDR3 residues: CSVVGGRSGTEAFF. As DNA, the CDR3 is TGCAGCGTTGTTGGGGGCCGGTCAGGGACTGAAGCTTTCTTT. Supplemented by reference TRBV29-1 and TRBJ1-1, the full variable domain reads SAVISQKPSRDICQRGTSLTIQCQVDSQVTMMFWYRQQPGQSLTLIATANQGSEATYESGFVIDKFPISRPNLTFSTLTVSNMSPEDSSIYLCSVVGGRSGTEAFFGQGTRLTVV.